These 10 T cell receptor beta chains were sequenced from one sample in a study of blood T cell repertoires in COVID-19. Clones were sequenced by immunoSEQ multiplex PCR, and TCRdb holds only the in-frame ones, with some missing. Of 160,000 or so clones in the sample, approximately 78% are singletons; the top ten hold roughly 11%. What was sequenced was peripheral blood. These receptors were collected from a human donor in a cohort sampled during active COVID-19.

The gene calls are TRBV4-1 and TRBJ2-7; D not resolved. Germline-derived CDR1 and CDR2 are MGHRA and YSYEKL. V gave up 3 bases and J gave up 5 bases, with 8 bases separating them. CDR3 length: 12 residues. The CDR3 loop reads CASSHPRDEQYF. The DNA for the CDR3 is TGCGCCAGCAGCCATCCCCGGGACGAGCAGTACTTC.

Worth noting for this clone: Other nucleotide sequences from this sample produce the same CDR3. The chain joins TRBV7-2 to TRBJ2-5; 7 nucleotides line up with TRBD2. CDR1 and CDR2 (germline): SGHTA, FQGNSA. The J segment lost 3 bases and the V segment lost 3 bases, leaving 1 base of the junction unmatched. There are 13 residues in the CDR3. The CDR3 sequence: CASSFGGKETQYF. The CDR3 DNA follows: TGTGCCAGCAGCTTCGGGGGGAAAGAGACCCAGTACTTC.

The chain employs TRBV3-1 (or the pseudogene TRBV3-2) and TRBJ2-3; 14 bases map to TRBD2. The germline V gene has CDR1 LGHDT and CDR2 YNNKEL (reference sequence). CDR3 length: 17 residues. V trimming: 4 bases; J trimming: 8 bases; junction bases outside the gene matches: 11. This chain's CDR3 is CASSPLRLAGGPGTQYF. The CDR3, as DNA: TGTGCCAGCAGCCCCTTGCGACTAGCGGGAGGGCCGGGTACGCAGTATTTT.

V and J are TRBV30 and TRBJ2-4, with D tentatively TRBD1 (6 bases). The CDR3 runs to 14 residues. Looked up from germline, CDR1 is GTSNPN and CDR2 is SVGIG (reference sequence). The V and J ends lost 0 bases and 5 bases respectively, with 11 bases between them. CDR3 protein: CAWSVPGVQNIQYF. CDR3 nucleotides: TGTGCCTGGAGTGTCCCAGGGGTACAAAACATTCAGTACTTC.

The rearrangement uses TRBV29-1 and TRBJ1-1; D is perhaps TRBD1 (5 bases). Deletions cut 3 bases from V and 4 bases from J, with 18 bases between. CDR1 is SQVTM, CDR2 ANQGSEA, per germline. The CDR3 length is 15 residues. This CDR3 reads CSVEGGISLSTEAFF. CDR3 in DNA: TGCAGCGTTGAGGGGGGGATCAGTTTGAGCACTGAAGCTTTCTTT.

The chain carries TRBV27 and TRBJ1-5; 7 bases line up with TRBD1. With 8 bases clipped from V and 2 bases from J, the junction kept 3 bases outside the gene matches. CDR3 size: 13 residues. Per the germline V gene, CDR1 is MNHEY and CDR2 is SMNVEV (reference sequence). The DNA of the CDR3 is TGTGCCAGCTCTGACAGGGGCAATCAGCCCCAGCATTTT. Translation gives CASSDRGNQPQHF.

This clone was seen once. The chain has TRBV6-4 and TRBJ2-1; 10 bases agree with TRBD2. The CDR3 consists of 15 residues. Trimming cost V 0 bases and J 6 bases; bases outside gene matches: 2. The V gene's germline CDR1 is MRHNA and CDR2 SNTAGT. CDR3 amino acids: CASSDSIAGGNEQFF. CDR3 DNA: TGTGCCAGCAGTGACTCAATAGCGGGGGGCAATGAGCAGTTCTTC.

CDR3 nucleotides: TGTGCCAGCAGCGTCGTAGCGGGGGCCACAGATACGCAGTATTTT. This encodes CASSVVAGATDTQYF. The rearrangement joins TRBV9 to TRBJ2-3; 9 nucleotides agree with TRBD2. The germline V gene encodes CDR1 SGDLS and CDR2 YYNGEE. The CDR3 length is 15 residues. Trimming removed 2 bases from V and 2 bases from J; junction bases left unmatched: 3.

The chain carries TRBV11-3 and TRBJ2-3; tentatively, D is TRBD2 (5 bases). Deletions cut 1 base from V and 0 bases from J, with 11 bases between. The V gene's germline CDR1 is SGHNT and CDR2 YENEEA. This CDR3 contains 16 residues. DNA of the CDR3: TGTGCCAGCAGCTTAGGAGGGCCCGCTAGCACAGATACGCAGTATTTT. It translates to CASSLGGPASTDTQYF.

The chain uses TRBV6-5 and TRBJ1-1, with D maybe TRBD1 (5 bases). The CDR3 extends over 14 amino acids. From germline, CDR1 is MNHEY and CDR2 SVGAGI. V was cut by 7 bases and J by 5 bases, with 17 bases left in between. The CDR3 reads CASMSAWGETEAFF. In DNA form, the CDR3 reads TGTGCCAGCATGAGCGCGTGGGGGGAGACTGAAGCTTTCTTT.